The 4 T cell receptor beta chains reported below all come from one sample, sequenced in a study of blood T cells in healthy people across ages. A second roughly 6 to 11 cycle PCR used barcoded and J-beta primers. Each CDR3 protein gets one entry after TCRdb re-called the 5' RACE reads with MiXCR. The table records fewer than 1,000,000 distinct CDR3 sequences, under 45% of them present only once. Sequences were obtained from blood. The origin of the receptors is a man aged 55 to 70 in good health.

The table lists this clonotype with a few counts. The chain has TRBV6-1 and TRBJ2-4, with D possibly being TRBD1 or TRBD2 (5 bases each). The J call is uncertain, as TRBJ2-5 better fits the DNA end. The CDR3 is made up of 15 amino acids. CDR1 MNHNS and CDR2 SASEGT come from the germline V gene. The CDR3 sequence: CASRIGTQRKETQYF. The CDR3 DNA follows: TGTGCCAGCAGAATAGGGACCCAACGTAAAGAGACCCAGTACTTC.

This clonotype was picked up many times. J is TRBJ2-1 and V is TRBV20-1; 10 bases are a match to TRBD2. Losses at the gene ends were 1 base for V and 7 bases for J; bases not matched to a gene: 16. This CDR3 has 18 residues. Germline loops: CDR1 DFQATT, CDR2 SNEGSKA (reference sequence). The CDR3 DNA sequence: TGCAGTGCTAGAGGGATAGCGGGGGGCCCACTCCCCCCAAATGAGCAGTTCTTC. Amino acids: CSARGIAGGPLPPNEQFF.

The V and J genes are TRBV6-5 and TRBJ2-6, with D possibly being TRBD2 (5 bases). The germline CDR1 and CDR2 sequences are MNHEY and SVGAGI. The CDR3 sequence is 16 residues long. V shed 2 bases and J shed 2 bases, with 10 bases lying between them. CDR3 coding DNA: TGTGCCAGCAGTTACGAGGGTGGAGCTGGGGCCAACGTCCTGACTTTC. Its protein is CASSYEGGAGANVLTF.

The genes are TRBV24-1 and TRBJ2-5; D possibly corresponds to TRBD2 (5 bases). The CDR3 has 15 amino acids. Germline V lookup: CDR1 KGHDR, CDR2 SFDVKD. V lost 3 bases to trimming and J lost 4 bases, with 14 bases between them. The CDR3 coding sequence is TGTGCCACCAGTGATGCGACGGAGGTAGGAGAGACCCAGTACTTC. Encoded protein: CATSDATEVGETQYF.